The 24 T cell receptor beta chains in this list originate from one sample, sequenced in a study of T-cell memory formation after mild COVID-19. TCRdb called the 5' RACE reads again in MiXCR, with one record for every CDR3 protein. The sample contains under 250,000 distinct CDR3 sequences, 8.5% to 9.5% of which appear only once. Input material: PBMCs or a T cell subset sorted from them (not recorded which). These receptors all stem from a man aged 18 to 30 who had mild COVID-19 (a few samples of this study predate the infection). Cell type and time point are not known.

This clonotype was seen a handful of times. The chain is built from TRBV6-2 or TRBV6-3 and TRBJ1-5; TRBD1 agrees at 7 bases. This CDR3 is built from 16 residues. Germline CDR1 reads MNHEY; CDR2 reads SVGEGT. V trimming: 2 bases; J trimming: 3 bases; junction bases outside the gene matches: 7. CDR3 loop: CASSYGQAPSNQPQHF. The DNA for the CDR3 is TGTGCCAGCAGTTACGGACAGGCACCCTCCAATCAGCCCCAGCATTTT.

This clonotype occurred a few times. CDR3 DNA: TGTGCCACCAGCCCCTCAGGGGAGTATAGCAATCAGCCCCAGCATTTT. Its protein product is CATSPSGEYSNQPQHF. V is TRBV24-1 and J is TRBJ1-5, with D maybe TRBD1 (6 bases). V lost 7 bases, J lost 0 bases, and 15 bases lay in between. The CDR3 is made up of 16 amino acids. Germline V gene data show CDR1 as KGHDR and CDR2 as SFDVKD.

The V and J genes are TRBV6-5 and TRBJ1-4; D gene unclear. The germline V and J ends were trimmed by 2 bases and 4 bases, with 20 bases remaining between them. This CDR3 has 18 amino acids. Germline values: CDR1 MNHEY, CDR2 SVGAGI. The CDR3 DNA is TGTGCCAGCAGTTACCGGACCGAGACTGGTCGGGTTAATGAAAAACTGTTTTTT. Protein: CASSYRTETGRVNEKLFF.

This sequence joins TRBV6-5 and TRBJ1-6; D unclear. The germline V gene has CDR1 MNHEY and CDR2 SVGAGI. This CDR3 spans 15 amino acids. V was trimmed by 7 bases and J by 10 bases, leaving 20 bases between them. The CDR3 DNA follows: TGTGCCAGCACCCAATCCGAGGCCTACCGGTCACCCCTCCACTTT. Its translation is CASTQSEAYRSPLHF.

This chain links TRBV29-1 with TRBJ1-1; D gene uncertain. CDR3 length equals 14 residues. Germline CDR1 and CDR2: SQVTM and ANQGSEA. Between the trimmed V and J ends, which lost 3 bases and 0 bases, there was a span of 11 bases. CDR3 bases: TGCAGCGTTGAGGCTGGAGGGATGAACACTGAAGCTTTCTTT. Translated: CSVEAGGMNTEAFF.

This rearrangement joins TRBV7-8 to TRBJ1-2; D not resolved. Germline V gives CDR1 SGHVS, CDR2 FQNEAQ. V dropped 1 base and J dropped 0 bases, with 9 bases sitting between them. The length of the CDR3 is 15 residues. The CDR3 sequence: CASSLGSGSNYGYTF. Written as DNA, the CDR3 is TGTGCCAGCAGCTTAGGCAGTGGTTCTAACTATGGCTACACCTTC.

This clonotype was counted many times. The chain recombines TRBV5-1 with TRBJ2-3; TRBD2 matches 10 bases. Per the germline V gene, CDR1 is SGHRS and CDR2 is YFSETQ. The CDR3 extends over 16 amino acids. V trimming: 0 bases; J trimming: 2 bases; junction bases outside the gene matches: 3. Here the CDR3 DNA reads TGCGCCAGCAGCTTGGTAGCGGGGGGCCCCACAGATACGCAGTATTTT. This sequence encodes CASSLVAGGPTDTQYF. Based on the CDR3 plus reference TRBV5-1 and TRBJ2-3, the full variable domain is KAGVTQTPRYLIKTRGQQVTLSCSPISGHRSVSWYQQTPGQGLQFLFEYFSETQRNKGNFPGRFSGRQFSNSRSEMNVSTLELGDSALYLCASSLVAGGPTDTQYFGPGTRLTVL.

V gene TRBV20-1 combines with J gene TRBJ2-3; D gene unclear. CDR3 length: 14 residues. Deletions cut 5 bases from V and 3 bases from J, with 15 bases between. Germline V CDR1 and CDR2: DFQATT, SNEGSKA (reference sequence). This CDR3 reads CSARIMSATDTQYF. CDR3 nucleotide sequence: TGCAGTGCTCGGATAATGTCAGCAACAGATACGCAGTATTTT.

This clonotype was detected many times. In DNA, the CDR3 is TGTGCCAGCAGTTGGGTAGCGGGGGCAGGGAATGAGCAGTTCTTC. It encodes CASSWVAGAGNEQFF. The chain carries TRBV6-5 and TRBJ2-1; 9 bases fit TRBD2. The V gene's germline CDR1 is MNHEY and CDR2 SVGAGI. Trimming at V came to 4 bases and at J to 7 bases, leaving 8 bases not matched to a gene. The CDR3 totals 15 residues.

This clonotype has more than one count but fewer than ten. This chain links TRBV5-1 with TRBJ2-3; the D call may be TRBD1 or TRBD2 (6 bases each). Germline V gene lookup returns CDR1 SGHRS and CDR2 YFSETQ. This CDR3 is built from 14 residues. The ends were cut back, 4 bases at V and 4 bases at J, with 13 bases in the middle. The CDR3 region is CASSPGAGPDTQYF. DNA for the CDR3: TGCGCCAGCAGCCCGGGGGCAGGGCCAGATACGCAGTATTTT.

This clonotype was recorded a few times. The chain recombines TRBV5-5 with TRBJ2-1; 7 bases agree with TRBD2. Per germline, CDR1 SGHKS and CDR2 YYEKEE (reference sequence). The ends lost 4 bases at V and 4 bases at J; junction bases unmatched: 5. The length of the CDR3 is 14 residues. This CDR3 reads CASSRGGGYNEQFF. In DNA form, the CDR3 reads TGTGCCAGCAGCCGGGGCGGGGGTTACAATGAGCAGTTCTTC.

This chain connects TRBV6-5 to TRBJ1-4; the D gene is possibly TRBD1 (5 bases). The CDR3 has 12 amino acids. CDR1 is MNHEY, CDR2 SVGAGI, per germline. The germline V and J ends were trimmed by 2 bases and 8 bases, with 6 bases remaining between them. CDR3 loop: CASSYDREKLFF. The DNA for the CDR3 is TGTGCCAGCAGTTACGACAGAGAAAAACTGTTTTTT.

This clonotype appeared a few times. The rearrangement links TRBV30 to TRBJ2-1; possibly TRBD2 for D (6 bases). Germline V gene data show CDR1 as GTSNPN and CDR2 as SVGIG (reference sequence). The V end lost 5 bases, the J end lost 1 base, and 9 bases lay between the germline ends. CDR3 length equals 13 residues. CDR3 nucleotides: TGTGCCTGGTCCCGGGAGTCCTACAATGAGCAGTTCTTC. This encodes CAWSRESYNEQFF.

The J gene is TRBJ2-3, the V gene TRBV7-2; 7 nucleotides agree with TRBD2. The CDR3 is 16 residues long. Germline CDR1 is SGHTA and CDR2 is FQGNSA. J gave up 5 bases and V 5 bases, and 13 bases lay outside the gene matches. CDR3 loop: CASSNRLSGVGDTQYF. The CDR3 coding sequence is TGTGCCAGCAGCAACCGTCTGAGCGGGGTTGGAGATACGCAGTATTTT. Variable domain in full (rest from reference TRBV7-2 and TRBJ2-3): GAGVSQSPSNKVTEKGKDVELRCDPISGHTALYWYRQSLGQGLEFLIYFQGNSAPDKSGLPSDRFSAERTGGSVSTLTIQRTQQEDSAVYLCASSNRLSGVGDTQYFGPGTRLTVL.

This chain joins TRBV19 and TRBJ2-3; D remains ambiguous. The germline V gene has CDR1 LNHDA and CDR2 SQIVND (reference sequence). Between the trimmed V and J ends, which lost 6 bases and 6 bases, there was a span of 10 bases. CDR3 length: 12 amino acids. As DNA, the CDR3 is TGTGCCAGTAGCCGGATGGGGGATACGCAGTATTTT. It is translated as CASSRMGDTQYF.

The sample holds many counts of this clonotype. The rearrangement joins TRBV12-3 or TRBV12-4 to TRBJ2-3, with TRBD1 matching 9 bases. This CDR3 spans 14 amino acids. V shed 6 bases and J 4 bases; nucleotides not matched to a gene: 5. CDR3 sequence reads: CASRSGQGSDTQYF. The CDR3 DNA reads TGTGCCAGCAGGTCCGGACAGGGGTCAGATACGCAGTATTTT.

The rearrangement links TRBV20-1 to TRBJ2-1; 13 bases are a match to TRBD2. The CDR3 totals 17 residues. The ends lost 1 base at V and 5 bases at J; junction bases unmatched: 8. Per the germline V gene, CDR1 is DFQATT and CDR2 is SNEGSKA (reference sequence). DNA for the CDR3: TGCAGTGCTAGAGTAGCCCAACTAGCGGGGGGGAACAATGAGCAGTTCTTC. Amino acid sequence: CSARVAQLAGGNNEQFF.

This clonotype was seen a few times. The chain recombines TRBV11-2 with TRBJ2-1, with 10 bases identical to TRBD2. CDR3 length: 15 residues. The V segment lost 3 bases and the J segment 6 bases; nucleotides outside the gene matches: 5. CDR1 is SGHAT, CDR2 FQNNGV, per germline. The CDR3 DNA reads TGTGCCAGCAGCTTCTACAGCGGGGGGGCCAATGAGCAGTTCTTC. It specifies CASSFYSGGANEQFF.

Many counts were recorded for this clonotype. This chain uses TRBV4-3 with TRBJ1-5; D is uncertain. The length of the CDR3 is 15 residues. CDR1 and CDR2 (germline): LGHNA, YSLEER. V lost 1 base and J lost 3, with 10 bases in between. The CDR3 sequence is CASSQASGHNQPQHF. In DNA, the CDR3 is TGCGCCAGCAGCCAAGCCTCGGGCCACAATCAGCCCCAGCATTTT.

The chain recombines TRBV7-2 with TRBJ1-1, with 12 bases aligning to TRBD1. Germline CDR1 SGHTA, CDR2 FQGNSA. With V trimmed by 5 bases and J by 7 bases, 11 bases remained unmatched. The length of the CDR3 is 16 residues. CDR3 amino acids: CASSPRDRGRRGEAFF. In DNA, the CDR3 is TGTGCCAGCAGCCCCCGGGACAGGGGGCGCAGGGGTGAAGCTTTCTTT.

This clonotype was observed many times. The chain links TRBV7-9 to TRBJ2-5, with 9 nucleotides matching TRBD2. CDR3 size: 14 residues. Germline assignment: CDR1 SEHNR and CDR2 FQNEAQ (reference sequence). With V trimmed by 5 bases and J by 2 bases, 3 bases remained unmatched. CDR3 residues: CASSQLAGQETQYF. The CDR3 DNA reads TGTGCCAGCAGCCAGCTAGCGGGGCAAGAGACCCAGTACTTC.

The rearrangement uses TRBV5-1 and TRBJ1-1; the match to TRBD1 covers 7 bases. Germline trimming cut 4 bases from V and 5 bases from J; bases unmatched to any gene: 11. CDR1 is SGHRS, CDR2 YFSETQ, per germline. CDR3 length equals 15 residues. Here the CDR3 DNA reads TGCGCCAGCAGCCCCAGCACGGCCAGGGGGACTGAAGCTTTCTTT. It translates to CASSPSTARGTEAFF.

This clonotype showed up just a few times. This chain connects TRBV4-3 to TRBJ2-3, with 9 nucleotides matching TRBD1. The V gene's germline CDR1 is LGHNA and CDR2 YSLEER. V shed 1 base and J 9 bases; nucleotides not matched to a gene: 5. The CDR3 contains 14 residues. CDR3 DNA sequence: TGCGCCAGCAGCCAAGGACAGGGGGTGGTGACGCAGTATTTT. This encodes CASSQGQGVVTQYF.

This clonotype occurred a few times. This chain uses TRBV4-3 with TRBJ1-5, with 12 bases fitting TRBD1. The CDR3 contains 15 residues. CDR1 and CDR2 (germline): LGHNA, YSLEER. V lost 4 bases and J lost 6; bases outside the gene matches: 4. The CDR3 coding sequence is TGCGCCAGCAGCCTAGGGACAGGGGGCAGTCAGCCCCAGCATTTT. This encodes CASSLGTGGSQPQHF.